This TCR beta chain was captured by sequencing in a study of blood T cell repertoires in COVID-19 (dated by TCRdb to the early 2020s). Notes on the research overall: Samples covering the acute and convalescent phases of COVID-19 were provided by collaborators in the United States, Italy and Spain. Where available, HLA class I and class II types were taken from metadata supplied by the sample provider and were not determined by assay-based typing. Deeply sampled blood TCRbeta repertoires from subjects exposed to, actively infected with, or recovered from COVID-19 were included in the dataset. The sample metadata nearly always contained a de-identified subject ID, COVID-19 status, age in years and sex. Samples came from the ongoing ImmuneRACE study (first 160 participants) plus 1,254 subjects from 6 global collaborators. The prospective study material was composed of cDNA or gDNA derived from T cells, B-cell-depleted T cells, or PBMCs. A freely available public database, intended as a resource for researchers studying the immune response to SARS-CoV-2, is where the repertoires were released. Points the paper makes about the study in general: The amount of clinical and demographic metadata varied by source and participant and was provided uncurated.

The trim is 3 bases for V and 8 bases for J, with a gap of 10 bases between the germline ends. The CDR3, from cysteine to phenylalanine, totals 12 residues. The sequence is cut down to CDR3 DNA, 36 bases in frame from base 1. As encoded in the germline V gene, CDR1 is LGHNA while CDR2 is YNFKEQ. Whole blood was collected in K2EDTA tubes by collaborating institutions according to the institutions' own protocols. Collaborator samples were shipped for TCRbeta analysis as frozen whole blood, isolated PBMCs, or DNA extracted from either sample type. TCRbeta CDR3 regions were amplified from genomic DNA by means of the immunoSEQ Assay, a bias-controlled multiplex PCR. On the study's bioinformatics: The number of nucleated cells in each sample was estimated from the amplification of reference gene primers within the assay. Sequence reads were collapsed and filtered to measure the absolute abundance of every unique TCRbeta CDR3 rearrangement. For each sample, productive Simpson clonality was calculated as the square root of Simpson's diversity index across productive rearrangements. TCRdb's version of the immuneACCESS table is confined to in-frame rearrangements and falls short of the full clone set. An unresolved V gene accounts for under half of the shortfall where checked; the remainder is of unknown origin. The D gene and trimming were derived from the DNA, and the V and J assignments and clone size from that table. The sample table records roughly 150,000 clones; 60% to 80% of these occur just once. The ten biggest clones cover roughly 2.8% of the sample.

On this clone: The antigen it binds to is not known. Nothing much larger sits one base from this clone, and base qualities are not available.

The sequence links TRBV4-2 to TRBJ1-1, with TRBD1 tentatively as D gene (5 bases match). Input material: peripheral blood. This receptor was identified in a man aged 70 or older with acute or convalescent COVID-19. The sequenced DNA is TGTGCCAGCAGCCAGCGACAGCCGGAAGCTTTCTTT. Its translation is CASSQRQPEAFF.